The 25 T cell receptor beta chains in this list originate from one sample, sequenced in a study of T cells expressing NK-cell markers. TCRdb re-called the 5' RACE reads, yielding one record per CDR3 amino acid sequence without DNA. The specimen's table records a few hundred thousand distinct CDR3 sequences. Material: blood T cells: a sorted CD56 or NKG2C T cell subset, CD4+ or CD8+ T cells, or bulk PBMC T cells (not recorded which). The receptors here all came from a man aged 18-75 years in good health.

This rearrangement joins TRBV29-1 to TRBJ2-7; TCRdb's D gene call, TRBD1, goes unchecked for lack of DNA. CDR1 and CDR2 from the germline V gene are SQVTM and ANQGSEA. CDR3 length: 14 amino acids. The chain's CDR3 is CSSGGQGADYEQYF.

CDR3 protein: CASSVAGTGGELFF. V and J are TRBV2 and TRBJ2-2; the D gene TCRdb calls, TRBD2, cannot be checked with no DNA. Germline loops: CDR1 SNHLY, CDR2 FYNNEI. The CDR3 loop spans 14 amino acids.

This CDR3 reads CASSPPGQGNPNYEQYF. The chain joins TRBV18 to TRBJ2-7; TCRdb calls TRBD1, which cannot be checked without DNA. The CDR3 sequence is 17 residues long. In germline, CDR1 is KGHSH, CDR2 LQKENI.

The V call is TRBV6-6, the J call TRBJ1-1; TCRdb gives TRBD1 as the D gene, but with no DNA this cannot be confirmed. Looked up from germline, CDR1 is MNHNY and CDR2 is SVGAGI (reference sequence). The CDR3 sequence is 12 residues long. The CDR3 reads CASRTTPGEAFF.

This chain links TRBV27 with TRBJ2-1; lacking DNA, the TRBD2 call made by TCRdb goes unchecked. CDR1 MNHEY and CDR2 SMNVEV come from the germline V gene (reference sequence). The CDR3 length is 18 residues. The CDR3 loop is CASSRRLAGESSYNEQFF.

J is TRBJ2-1 and V is TRBV5-1; without DNA, the TCRdb call of TRBD1 cannot be checked. The CDR3 is 13 amino acids. Germline values: CDR1 SGHRS, CDR2 YFSETQ. The CDR3: CASRETGYNEQFF.

The chain carries TRBV28 and TRBJ2-7. Per germline, CDR1 MDHEN and CDR2 SYDVKM. This CDR3 is 15 amino acids long. CDR3 protein: CASSLSSTGSYEQYF. Together with reference TRBV28 and TRBJ2-7, the CDR3 gives the full variable domain: DVKVTQSSRYLVKRTGEKVFLECVQDMDHENMFWYRQDPGLGLRLIYFSYDVKMKEKGDIPEGYSVSREKKERFSLILESASTNQTSMYLCASSLSSTGSYEQYFGPGTRLTVT.

The chain links TRBV25-1 to TRBJ2-5; TCRdb's D gene call, TRBD1, goes unchecked for lack of DNA. Looked up from germline, CDR1 is MGHDK and CDR2 is SYGVNS. This CDR3 is built from 16 residues. The CDR3 loop reads CASSPYGTGNQETQYF.

Here the CDR3 reads CASSPFRGPQETQYF. The V gene is TRBV18, the J gene TRBJ2-5; the TCRdb call, TRBD2, lacks DNA for checking. The length of the CDR3 is 15 residues. CDR1 and CDR2 (germline): KGHSH, LQKENI.

The chain joins TRBV20-1 to TRBJ1-1; no DNA is available, so the TRBD1 call from TCRdb remains unchecked. The V gene's germline CDR1 is DFQATT and CDR2 SNEGSKA (reference sequence). The CDR3 is 16 amino acids. The CDR3 is CSARTPPQWMNTEAFF.

This CDR3 is CASSYSMRSDSPLHF. This chain links TRBV6-5 with TRBJ1-6. CDR1 is MNHEY and CDR2 is SVGAGI in the germline V gene. CDR3 length equals 15 residues.

The chain joins TRBV7-9 to TRBJ2-1; the D call of TRBD2 rests on TCRdb alone, since no DNA is present to check it. Germline V lookup: CDR1 SEHNR, CDR2 FQNEAQ (reference sequence). This CDR3 spans 17 amino acids. CDR3 protein: CASSLGVAGGFSDEQFF.

The chain recombines TRBV27 with TRBJ2-7. This CDR3 is 14 amino acids long. Looked up from germline, CDR1 is MNHEY and CDR2 is SMNVEV (reference sequence). The CDR3 sequence is CASSKFPDSYEQYF.

The chain combines TRBV21-1 with TRBJ2-2; there is no DNA to check the TCRdb D call of TRBD2. TRBV21-1 is a known pseudogene. The CDR3 totals 15 residues. CDR3 sequence reads: CASSKGGGDTGELFF.

The rearrangement joins TRBV19 to TRBJ2-1; TCRdb selects TRBD1, and the lack of DNA leaves this call unchecked. Germline CDR1 LNHDA, CDR2 SQIVND (reference sequence). This CDR3 is 16 amino acids long. CDR3 amino acids: CASSIIGASSYNEQFF.

V is TRBV4-1 and J is TRBJ2-5. The germline V gene encodes CDR1 MGHRA and CDR2 YSYEKL. The CDR3 is 15 residues long. CDR3 loop: CASSQGHYQQETQYF.

The rearrangement joins TRBV6-1 to TRBJ2-3; the TCRdb D gene call, TRBD2, has no DNA to confirm it. This CDR3 contains 15 residues. Germline loops: CDR1 MNHNS, CDR2 SASEGT. CDR3 loop: CASRISGGGTDTQYF.

The chain joins TRBV11-2 to TRBJ1-2; the D call from TCRdb, TRBD1, cannot be confirmed without DNA. CDR3 length: 15 amino acids. Germline CDR1 SGHAT, CDR2 FQNNGV. CDR3 protein: CASSLDRGRIYGYTF.

The V and J genes are TRBV5-6 and TRBJ2-1; the D gene TCRdb calls, TRBD2, cannot be checked with no DNA. The CDR3 is 16 amino acids. Germline lookup yields CDR1 SGHDT and CDR2 YYEEEE. This CDR3 is CASSLSPAGGRNEQFF.

The V call is TRBV9, the J call TRBJ2-7; TCRdb's D call, TRBD2, is unchecked because there is no DNA. Germline CDR1 reads SGDLS; CDR2 reads YYNGEE. The length of the CDR3 is 14 residues. CDR3 protein: CASSRDLARGEQYF.

The genes are TRBV6-1 and TRBJ2-1; TCRdb's assignment of TRBD2 cannot be checked, as there is no DNA. The CDR3 runs 16 residues. Germline V gene sequence: CDR1 MNHNS, CDR2 SASEGT. CDR3 in amino acids: CASTYTSGGAWNEQFF.

The genes are TRBV19 and TRBJ1-1; TCRdb picks TRBD1, but there is no DNA to check that call. Germline loops: CDR1 LNHDA, CDR2 SQIVND (reference sequence). CDR3 size: 15 residues. CDR3 region: CASSIPRGGRTEAFF. The whole variable domain, filled in from reference TRBV19 and TRBJ1-1, reads DGGITQSPKYLFRKEGQNVTLSCEQNLNHDAMYWYRQDPGQGLRLIYYSQIVNDFQKGDIAEGYSVSREKKESFPLTVTSAQKNPTAFYLCASSIPRGGRTEAFFGQGTRLTVV.

The rearrangement links TRBV6-5 to TRBJ1-2. This CDR3 spans 15 amino acids. Germline V gives CDR1 MNHEY, CDR2 SVGAGI. CDR3 region: CASSLSRNVNYGYTF.

The genes are TRBV12-3 or TRBV12-4 and TRBJ1-1; the TCRdb D gene call, TRBD1, has no DNA to confirm it. The CDR3 sequence is 14 residues long. Here the CDR3 reads CASSRNSGGREAFF.

The chain recombines TRBV29-1 with TRBJ1-2. The CDR3 has 15 amino acids. Germline CDR1 is SQVTM and CDR2 is ANQGSEA. CDR3 sequence reads: CRETRLKLANYGYTF.